The 27 T cell receptor beta chains in this list originate from one sample, sequenced in a study of identical twins. One entry per CDR3 protein results from TCRdb running MiXCR on the 5' RACE reads. This table holds hundreds of thousands of distinct CDR3 sequences, over 5% found once. Sequencing was performed on naive T cells sorted from blood. Source of these receptors: a man younger than 30 in good health.

This clonotype was seen only a few times. The chain joins TRBV14 to TRBJ2-1, with TRBD1 as a possible D gene (5 bases). From germline, CDR1 is SGHDN and CDR2 FVKESK. The CDR3 runs to 17 residues. Trimming pared 1 base from V and 8 bases from J, leaving 21 bases between. CDR3 sequence (DNA): TGTGCCAGCAGCCAAGTTTCGGCCAGGGCTGGTGTTCATGAGCAGTTCTTC. Its protein product is CASSQVSARAGVHEQFF.

This clonotype was counted many times. The chain employs TRBV28 and TRBJ1-5; 7 bases agree with TRBD1. CDR1 is MDHEN, CDR2 SYDVKM, per germline. This CDR3 is 16 amino acids long. Trimming took 9 bases from V and 1 from J; bases not matched to a gene: 12. In nucleotides, the CDR3 is TGTGCCAGTAGGGGACAGAGGACGAGAAGCAATCAGCCCCAGCATTTT. Translating it yields CASRGQRTRSNQPQHF.

The genes are TRBV13 and TRBJ2-7, with a possible D match to TRBD2 (6 bases). CDR1 is PRHDT and CDR2 is FYEKMQ in the germline V gene (reference sequence). The germline V and J ends were trimmed by 0 bases and 7 bases, with 10 bases remaining between them. The CDR3 sequence is 13 residues long. The CDR3 DNA is TGTGCCAGCAGCTTAGGCGCAGGGAGGGAGCAGTACGTC. It translates to CASSLGAGREQYV.

This clonotype was recorded many times. The chain has TRBV7-6 and TRBJ2-7, with D perhaps TRBD2 (5 bases). The germline V gene encodes CDR1 SGHVS and CDR2 FNYEAQ. The CDR3 is made up of 13 amino acids. Trimming removed 8 bases from V and 6 bases from J, with 17 bases in between. CDR3 bases: TGTGCCAGCTCAGCCTCACTTGCGGGCGAGCAGTACGTC. Its translation: CASSASLAGEQYV.

The table lists this clonotype with many counts. The rearrangement links TRBV6-5 to TRBJ2-1; D is unresolved. The CDR3 has 13 amino acids. V was trimmed by 4 bases and J by 6 bases, leaving 10 bases between them. Germline assignment: CDR1 MNHEY and CDR2 SVGAGI. CDR3 region: CASSSLPVNEQFF. DNA of the CDR3: TGTGCCAGCAGTTCGCTCCCGGTCAATGAGCAGTTCTTC.

This clonotype was detected ten times or more. The chain links TRBV7-9 to TRBJ1-3; D is possibly TRBD1 (5 bases). Deletions cut 11 bases from V and 14 bases from J, with 10 bases between. Looked up from germline, CDR1 is SEHNR and CDR2 is FQNEAQ (reference sequence). This CDR3 contains 8 residues. CDR3 nucleotides: TGTGCCTGGGGCTCCTTATATTTT. This sequence encodes CAWGSLYF.

This clonotype was seen repeatedly, ten times or more. The V and J genes are TRBV29-1 and TRBJ1-1, with no clear D. Trimming took off 2 bases at V and 0 bases at J, with 7 bases between the two ends. CDR1 SQVTM and CDR2 ANQGSEA come from the germline V gene. The CDR3 is made up of 13 amino acids. The CDR3 DNA is TGCAGCGTTGAACGGCGTTTGAACACTGAAGCTTTCTTT. It codes for CSVERRLNTEAFF. Looking up the rest from reference TRBV29-1 and TRBJ1-1 gives the full variable domain: SAVISQKPSRDICQRGTSLTIQCQVDSQVTMMFWYRQQPGQSLTLIATANQGSEATYESGFVIDKFPISRPNLTFSTLTVSNMSPEDSSIYLCSVERRLNTEAFFGQGTRLTVV.

The rearrangement links TRBV3-1 to TRBJ1-3; D unclear. Germline CDR1 is LGHDT and CDR2 is YNNKEL (reference sequence). V lost 8 bases to trimming and J lost 0 bases, with 14 bases between them. The CDR3 spans 15 residues. The CDR3 loop is CASSSTASSGNTIYF. The CDR3 nucleotides are TGTGCCAGCTCGTCTACGGCGAGCTCTGGAAACACCATATATTTT. Based on the CDR3 plus reference TRBV3-1 and TRBJ1-3, the full variable domain is DTAVSQTPKYLVTQMGNDKSIKCEQNLGHDTMYWYKQDSKKFLKIMFSYNNKELIINETVPNRFSPKSPDKAHLNLHINSLELGDSAVYFCASSSTASSGNTIYFGEGSWLTVV.

The sample holds many counts of this clonotype. This chain links TRBV29-1 with TRBJ1-4; D is ambiguous. Per the germline V gene, CDR1 is SQVTM and CDR2 is ANQGSEA. V lost 7 bases, J lost 4 bases, and 16 bases lay in between. The CDR3 is 14 residues long. The CDR3 DNA reads as TGCAGCGCCGGACGGCGGGCTGGTAATGAAAAACTGTTTTTT. It specifies CSAGRRAGNEKLFF.

The rearrangement uses TRBV6-2 or TRBV6-3 and TRBJ2-7; D gene uncertain. The CDR3 length is 13 residues. Germline-derived CDR1 and CDR2 are MNHEY and SVGEGT. With 4 bases removed from V and 1 base from J, the gap between germline ends came to 8 bases. CDR3 amino acids: CASSWVLSYEQYF. DNA of the CDR3: TGTGCCAGCAGTTGGGTTTTATCCTACGAGCAGTACTTC.

This clonotype was counted only a few times. The chain recombines TRBV6-2 or TRBV6-3 with TRBJ2-2; D uncertain. The CDR3 spans 15 residues. V lost 6 bases and J lost 0, with 11 bases in between. CDR1 is MNHEY and CDR2 is SVGEGT in the germline V gene. The CDR3 DNA is TGTGCCAGCAGAGATGGGCGAGCGAACACCGGGGAGCTGTTTTTT. Encoded protein: CASRDGRANTGELFF.

The rearrangement links TRBV6-5 to TRBJ1-1, with D perhaps matching TRBD1 (6 bases). Trimming cost V 6 bases and J 12 bases, with 17 bases left between them. CDR1 and CDR2 from the germline V gene are MNHEY and SVGAGI. This CDR3 comprises 12 residues. The CDR3 region is CASRDSGDESFF. The CDR3 nucleotides are TGTGCCAGCAGGGACTCAGGGGATGAGTCTTTCTTT.

The rearrangement uses TRBV9 and TRBJ1-1; a possible D gene is TRBD1 (5 bases). V was clipped by 3 bases and J by 2 bases, with 20 bases between them. CDR3 length: 17 residues. Germline V gene lookup returns CDR1 SGDLS and CDR2 YYNGEE. CDR3: CASSAPGRGHLNTEAFF. The CDR3 bases are TGTGCCAGCAGCGCGCCCGGTAGGGGCCACCTAAACACTGAAGCTTTCTTT.

CDR3 DNA: TGTGCCAGTAGTATAGCCCTAGCCGGGCAGTTCTTC. Its translation is CASSIALAGQFF. The rearrangement uses TRBV19 and TRBJ2-1, with D possibly being TRBD2 (5 bases). Germline V lookup: CDR1 LNHDA, CDR2 SQIVND (reference sequence). The length of the CDR3 is 12 residues. V was shortened by 1 base and J by 12 bases, with 10 bases between the two germline ends.

This clonotype appeared many times. The CDR3 spells CASSHGTEWIEQFF. CDR3 nucleotide sequence: TGCGCCAGCAGCCACGGGACAGAGTGGATTGAGCAGTTCTTC. The genes are TRBV5-1 and TRBJ2-1, with 7 nucleotides matching TRBD1. Trimming removed 4 bases from V and 9 bases from J; junction bases left unmatched: 10. The CDR3 has 14 amino acids. The germline V gene has CDR1 SGHRS and CDR2 YFSETQ.

This clonotype was seen more than once but under ten times. The chain links TRBV7-9 to TRBJ1-4; D is unclear. Germline CDR1 reads SEHNR; CDR2 reads FQNEAQ (reference sequence). V was shortened by 2 bases and J by 8 bases, with 12 bases between the two germline ends. CDR3 length equals 14 residues. The CDR3 spells CASSLTQAREKLFF. CDR3 nucleotide sequence: TGTGCCAGCAGCTTAACCCAGGCAAGGGAAAAACTGTTTTTT.

In its sample, this clonotype was seen many times. J is TRBJ2-1 and V is TRBV4-3; no reliable D call. The CDR3 has 14 residues. Germline-derived CDR1 and CDR2 are LGHNA and YSLEER. V was pared by 0 bases and J by 4 bases, with 7 bases between. CDR3: CASSQDRVYNEQFF. The CDR3, as DNA: TGCGCCAGCAGCCAAGACAGAGTATACAATGAGCAGTTCTTC.

This clonotype has a count of ten or more. The CDR3 DNA reads TGTGCCAGTAGTATAATGCTCTCCGGCACTGAAGCTTTCTTT. Residues: CASSIMLSGTEAFF. V usage is TRBV19 and J usage is TRBJ1-1; D gene unclear. Germline V gene sequence: CDR1 LNHDA, CDR2 SQIVND (reference sequence). The V gene lost 2 bases and the J gene lost 4 bases, with 11 bases spanning the gap. There are 14 residues in the CDR3. Full variable domain (outside the CDR3, taken from reference TRBV19 and TRBJ1-1): DGGITQSPKYLFRKEGQNVTLSCEQNLNHDAMYWYRQDPGQGLRLIYYSQIVNDFQKGDIAEGYSVSREKKESFPLTVTSAQKNPTAFYLCASSIMLSGTEAFFGQGTRLTVV.

This clonotype was detected many times. The CDR3 spells CASSPGQHSEAFF. CDR3 in DNA: TGTGCCAGCAGCCCAGGACAGCATAGTGAAGCTTTCTTT. This rearrangement joins TRBV12-3 or TRBV12-4 to TRBJ1-1; D is perhaps TRBD1 (6 bases). The CDR3 is 13 residues long. V lost 6 bases to trimming and J lost 7 bases, with 15 bases between them.

This clonotype has only a few counts. The CDR3 loop is CASSDPGLASGELFF. CDR3 nucleotides: TGTGCCAGCAGTGATCCGGGACTAGCGAGCGGGGAGCTGTTTTTT. The chain combines TRBV5-6 with TRBJ2-2; TRBD2 agrees at 10 bases. This CDR3 is 15 amino acids long. From germline, CDR1 is SGHDT and CDR2 YYEEEE. The J segment lost 7 bases and the V segment lost 5 bases, leaving 8 bases of the junction unmatched.

At least ten counts were recorded for this clonotype. The chain has TRBV20-1 and TRBJ1-2, with 8 nucleotides matching TRBD1. The germline CDR1 and CDR2 sequences are DFQATT and SNEGSKA (reference sequence). The CDR3 runs to 15 residues. V trimming: 4 bases; J trimming: 5 bases; junction bases outside the gene matches: 12. The CDR3 loop is CSAMGPSGQGYGYTF. For the CDR3, the DNA is TGCAGTGCTATGGGCCCTAGCGGACAGGGATATGGCTACACCTTC.

The chain employs TRBV11-1 and TRBJ2-1, with a possible D match to TRBD2 (6 bases). The CDR3 is 18 amino acids. Deletions cut 1 base from V and 0 bases from J, with 16 bases between. The germline V gene has CDR1 SGHAT and CDR2 FQDESV (reference sequence). CDR3 DNA sequence: TGTGCCAGCAGCTTAGGAACGCCCGGGAGCCACTCCTACAATGAGCAGTTCTTC. Translation: CASSLGTPGSHSYNEQFF.

At least ten counts were recorded for this clonotype. CDR3 in amino acids: CASSKGQAGTEAFF. CDR3 sequence (DNA): TGTGCCAGCAGCAAGGGACAGGCGGGCACTGAAGCTTTCTTT. The V and J genes are TRBV3-1 and TRBJ1-1, with 8 positions matching TRBD1. Germline CDR1 LGHDT, CDR2 YNNKEL (reference sequence). Losses at the gene ends were 5 bases for V and 4 bases for J; bases not matched to a gene: 6. This CDR3 is 14 amino acids long.

This clonotype occurred many times. As DNA, the CDR3 is TGTGCCAGCAGTTTAGAGGCTCCCGGACTAGCGGCAAGCACAGATACGCAGTATTTT. Protein sequence: CASSLEAPGLAASTDTQYF. The chain joins TRBV12-3 or TRBV12-4 to TRBJ2-3, with 10 bases aligning to TRBD2. Losses at the gene ends were 1 base for V and 0 bases for J; bases not matched to a gene: 10. The length of the CDR3 is 19 residues.

The chain uses TRBV20-1 and TRBJ1-1; D is unclear. Germline CDR1 and CDR2: DFQATT and SNEGSKA (reference sequence). Trimming removed 3 bases at V and 2 bases at J, with 13 bases between. The CDR3 loop spans 14 amino acids. CDR3 coding DNA: TGCAGTGCTAGGCGCGACCTTCGAAACACTGAAGCTTTCTTT. It encodes CSARRDLRNTEAFF.

This clonotype was seen at least ten times. The J gene is TRBJ2-7, the V gene TRBV5-1; a weak D match, TRBD2 (5 bases). V was pared by 4 bases and J by 5 bases, with 28 bases between. The CDR3 totals 18 residues. Germline V gene lookup returns CDR1 SGHRS and CDR2 YFSETQ. This CDR3 is CASSPHQNGVAQIDEQYF. The DNA for the CDR3 is TGCGCCAGCAGCCCCCACCAGAACGGGGTAGCCCAAATCGACGAGCAGTACTTC. The full variable domain, with the rest looked up from reference TRBV5-1 and TRBJ2-7, is KAGVTQTPRYLIKTRGQQVTLSCSPISGHRSVSWYQQTPGQGLQFLFEYFSETQRNKGNFPGRFSGRQFSNSRSEMNVSTLELGDSALYLCASSPHQNGVAQIDEQYFGPGTRLTVT.

This clonotype has only a few counts. The chain combines TRBV27 with TRBJ1-6, with TRBD1 matching over 8 bases. CDR1 MNHEY and CDR2 SMNVEV come from the germline V gene (reference sequence). V shed 6 bases, J shed 8 bases, and the junction held 6 bases outside the gene matches. CDR3 length equals 14 residues. This CDR3 reads CASSRDRSHSPLHF. The CDR3 nucleotides are TGTGCCAGCAGCCGGGACAGGTCACATTCACCCCTCCACTTT.